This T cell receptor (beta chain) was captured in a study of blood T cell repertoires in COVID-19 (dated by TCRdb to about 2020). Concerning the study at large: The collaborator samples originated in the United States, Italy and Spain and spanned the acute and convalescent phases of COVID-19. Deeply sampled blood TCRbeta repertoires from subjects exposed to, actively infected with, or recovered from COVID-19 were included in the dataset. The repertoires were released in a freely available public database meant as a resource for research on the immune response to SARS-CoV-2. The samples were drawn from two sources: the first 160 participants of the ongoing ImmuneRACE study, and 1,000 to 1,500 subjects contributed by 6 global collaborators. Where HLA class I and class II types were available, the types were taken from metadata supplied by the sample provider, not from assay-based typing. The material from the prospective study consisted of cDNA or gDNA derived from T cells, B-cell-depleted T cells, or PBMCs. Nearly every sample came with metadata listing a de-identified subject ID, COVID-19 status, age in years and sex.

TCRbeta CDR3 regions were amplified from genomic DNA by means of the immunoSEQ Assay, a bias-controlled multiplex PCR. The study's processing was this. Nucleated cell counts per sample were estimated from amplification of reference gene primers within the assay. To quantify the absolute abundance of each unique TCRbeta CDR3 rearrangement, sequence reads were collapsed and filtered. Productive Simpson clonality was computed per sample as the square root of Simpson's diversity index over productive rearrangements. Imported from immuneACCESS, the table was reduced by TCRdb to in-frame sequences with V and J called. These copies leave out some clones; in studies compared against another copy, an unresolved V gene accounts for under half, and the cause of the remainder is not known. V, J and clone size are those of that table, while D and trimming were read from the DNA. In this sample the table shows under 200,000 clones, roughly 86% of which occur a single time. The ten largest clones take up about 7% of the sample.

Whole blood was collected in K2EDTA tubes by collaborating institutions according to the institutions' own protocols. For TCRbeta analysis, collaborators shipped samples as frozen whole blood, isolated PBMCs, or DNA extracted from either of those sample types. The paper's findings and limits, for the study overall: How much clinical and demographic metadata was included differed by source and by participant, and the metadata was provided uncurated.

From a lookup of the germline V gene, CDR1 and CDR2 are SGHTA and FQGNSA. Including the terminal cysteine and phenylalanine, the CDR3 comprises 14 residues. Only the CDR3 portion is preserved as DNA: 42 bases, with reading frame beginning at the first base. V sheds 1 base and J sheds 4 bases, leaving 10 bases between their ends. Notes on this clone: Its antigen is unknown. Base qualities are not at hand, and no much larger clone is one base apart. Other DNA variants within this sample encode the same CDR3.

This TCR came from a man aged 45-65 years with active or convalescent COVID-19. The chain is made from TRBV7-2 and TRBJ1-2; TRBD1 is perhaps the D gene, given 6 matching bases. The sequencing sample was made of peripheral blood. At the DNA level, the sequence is TGTGCCAGCAGCTTAGTTCAGGGGTCCTATGGCTACACCTTC. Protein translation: CASSLVQGSYGYTF.